The 24 T cell receptor beta chains reported below all come from one sample, sequenced in a study of Tregs in tolerant kidney transplant recipients. Method: immunoSEQ multiplex PCR; TCRdb's copy keeps in-frame clones and lacks some. The sample records around 43,000 clones, about 89% being singletons. The sequenced sample consisted of Tregs from blood. All receptors come from a human donor in good health.

This chain links TRBV6-5 with TRBJ2-5; D unresolved. The V and J ends lost 0 bases and 4 bases respectively, with 9 bases between them. The CDR3 length is 14 residues. CDR1 MNHEY and CDR2 SVGAGI come from the germline V gene. This CDR3 is CASSYSESRETQYF. CDR3 nucleotide sequence: TGTGCCAGCAGTTACTCGGAGTCGCGAGAGACCCAGTACTTC.

The CDR3 DNA follows: TGTGCCAGCAGTGAATGGGGGGACTCCCTCCACTTT. It yields the protein CASSEWGDSLHF. V gene TRBV25-1 combines with J gene TRBJ1-6; D is possibly TRBD1 (5 bases). The CDR3 runs 12 residues. CDR1 is MGHDK and CDR2 is SYGVNS in the germline V gene. Trimming left V 1 base short and J 14 bases short, with 9 bases between.

This rearrangement joins TRBV6-5 to TRBJ1-1; D remains ambiguous. The CDR3 has 14 residues. Germline CDR1 reads MNHEY; CDR2 reads SVGAGI. The ends were cut back, 2 bases at V and 3 bases at J, with 10 bases in the middle. The CDR3 region is CASSYSLQYTEAFF. The DNA for the CDR3 is TGTGCCAGCAGTTACAGTCTACAGTACACTGAAGCTTTCTTT.

The chain couples TRBV6-1 to TRBJ1-2; unclear D gene. The CDR3 is 14 residues long. CDR1 and CDR2 from the germline V gene are MNHNS and SASEGT. V was pared by 5 bases and J by 3 bases, with 13 bases between. The CDR3 nucleotides read TGTGCCAGCAGTAAATCGAGCCCTGACTATGGCTACACCTTC. Its protein product is CASSKSSPDYGYTF.

The V call is TRBV11-2, the J call TRBJ2-1, with TRBD2 identical over 10 bases. Germline assignment: CDR1 SGHAT and CDR2 FQNNGV. The CDR3 extends over 14 amino acids. V lost 5 bases, J lost 9 bases, and 7 bases stayed unmatched. This chain's CDR3 is CASSGSGGPGEQFF. CDR3 coding DNA: TGTGCCAGCAGCGGTAGCGGGGGGCCGGGTGAGCAGTTCTTC.

The V call is TRBV7-8, the J call TRBJ1-5, with unresolved D. V lost 5 bases and J lost 4, with 9 bases in between. The CDR3 consists of 13 residues. Germline CDR1 and CDR2: SGHVS and FQNEAQ. The CDR3 reads CASSVNSNQPQHF. The CDR3 coding sequence is TGTGCCAGCAGCGTTAATAGTAATCAGCCCCAGCATTTT.

This clone was recorded a few times. The chain uses TRBV5-1 and TRBJ2-2; D might be TRBD2 (6 bases). The V gene's germline CDR1 is SGHRS and CDR2 YFSETQ. This CDR3 region has 15 residues. V was cut by 2 bases and J by 2 bases, with 10 bases left in between. The CDR3 bases are TGCGCCAGCAGCTTCGGCGGACTAAACACCGGGGAGCTGTTTTTT. Amino acids: CASSFGGLNTGELFF. The variable domain in full, with the rest retrieved from reference TRBV5-1 and TRBJ2-2, is KAGVTQTPRYLIKTRGQQVTLSCSPISGHRSVSWYQQTPGQGLQFLFEYFSETQRNKGNFPGRFSGRQFSNSRSEMNVSTLELGDSALYLCASSFGGLNTGELFFGEGSRLTVL.

This clone appeared a single time. The rearrangement joins TRBV18 to TRBJ1-5; D is undetermined. CDR3 size: 16 residues. Germline-derived CDR1 and CDR2 are KGHSH and LQKENI. Trimming took off 0 bases at V and 0 bases at J, with 9 bases between the two ends. CDR3 DNA sequence: TGTGCCAGCTCACCACCAGGTAGGGATAGCAATCAGCCCCAGCATTTT. Amino acids: CASSPPGRDSNQPQHF.

The gene calls are TRBV27 and TRBJ2-1, with no clear D. The germline gives CDR1 MNHEY, CDR2 SMNVEV (reference sequence). Trimming took off 5 bases at V and 6 bases at J, with 11 bases between the two ends. The CDR3 has 13 residues. CDR3 amino acids: CASSKVPGNEQFF. The CDR3 DNA is TGTGCCAGCAGTAAAGTGCCCGGCAATGAGCAGTTCTTC.

J is TRBJ1-4 and V is TRBV6-1; D unclear. There are 15 residues in the CDR3. Germline V gene data show CDR1 as MNHNS and CDR2 as SASEGT. V dropped 7 bases and J dropped 0 bases, with 12 bases sitting between them. In nucleotides, the CDR3 is TGTGCCAGCAATGGTTTTTCTGCAACTAATGAAAAACTGTTTTTT. Translating it yields CASNGFSATNEKLFF.

The rearrangement links TRBV4-1 to TRBJ2-7; no clear D gene. Looked up from germline, CDR1 is MGHRA and CDR2 is YSYEKL. Trimming cost V 3 bases and J 0 bases, with 6 bases left between them. CDR3 size: 13 residues. The CDR3 protein is CASSQPSSYEQYF. The CDR3 nucleotides are TGCGCCAGCAGCCAGCCTAGCTCCTACGAGCAGTACTTC.

The chain links TRBV7-9 to TRBJ1-5; unclear D gene. The V gene's germline CDR1 is SEHNR and CDR2 FQNEAQ (reference sequence). The V end lost 1 base, the J end lost 0 bases, and 10 bases lay between the germline ends. The CDR3 loop spans 16 amino acids. The CDR3 sequence: CASSLGVGNSNQPQHF. The CDR3 region has the DNA TGTGCCAGCAGCTTAGGGGTGGGAAATAGCAATCAGCCCCAGCATTTT.

J is TRBJ2-4 and V is TRBV5-7; 9 bases fit TRBD1. TRBV5-7 is designated an ORF whose function remains uncertain. The CDR3 runs to 16 residues. V was clipped by 2 bases and J by 2 bases; unmatched bases: 5. The CDR3 nucleotides read TGTGCCAGCAGCTTAGACAGGGGGACCCCCAAAAACATTCAGTACTTC. Its translation is CASSLDRGTPKNIQYF.

The V call is TRBV5-1, the J call TRBJ2-1; TRBD2 might be the D (6 bases). The CDR3 sequence is 17 residues long. The V gene's germline CDR1 is SGHRS and CDR2 YFSETQ. V lost 4 bases to trimming and J lost 0 bases, with 17 bases between them. The CDR3 sequence: CASSKGLSASSYNEQFF. In DNA form, the CDR3 reads TGCGCCAGCAGCAAGGGACTTTCGGCCAGCTCCTACAATGAGCAGTTCTTC.

V usage is TRBV4-1 and J usage is TRBJ2-7, with a weak D call TRBD1 (6 bases). This CDR3 has 15 amino acids. Germline loops: CDR1 MGHRA, CDR2 YSYEKL. Trimming removed 4 bases at V and 2 bases at J, with 15 bases between. CDR3 DNA sequence: TGCGCCAGCAGCCCTAGGACAGTTGGCCCCTACGAGCAGTACTTC. This gives the protein CASSPRTVGPYEQYF.

The chain uses TRBV19 and TRBJ2-7, with D tentatively TRBD2 (6 bases). The germline V gene has CDR1 LNHDA and CDR2 SQIVND (reference sequence). V lost 4 bases and J lost 2, with 15 bases in between. This CDR3 spans 15 amino acids. The CDR3 DNA reads as TGTGCCAGTAGTAAATCCACGGGGGTGACCTACGAGCAGTACTTC. It is translated as CASSKSTGVTYEQYF.

The gene calls are TRBV7-8 and TRBJ2-1; the D gene could be TRBD1 or TRBD2 (5 bases each). Germline V gives CDR1 SGHVS, CDR2 FQNEAQ. V was shortened by 1 base and J by 6 bases, with 10 bases between the two germline ends. The CDR3 is 14 amino acids. CDR3 bases: TGTGCCAGCAGCTTAGGTCCCGGGGCCAATGAGCAGTTCTTC. Its protein product is CASSLGPGANEQFF. Combining the CDR3 with reference TRBV7-8 and TRBJ2-1 gives the whole variable domain GAGVSQSPRYKVAKRGQDVALRCDPISGHVSLFWYQQALGQGPEFLTYFQNEAQLDKSGLPSDRFFAERPEGSVSTLKIQRTQQEDSAVYLCASSLGPGANEQFFGPGTRLTVL.

This chain connects TRBV27 to TRBJ2-1, with 13 bases that match TRBD2. The CDR3 has 15 amino acids. Looked up from germline, CDR1 is MNHEY and CDR2 is SMNVEV (reference sequence). V was pared by 5 bases and J by 9 bases, with 7 bases of the junction left unmatched. The CDR3 nucleotides are TGTGCCAGCAGTCCGGGACTAGCGGGAATCCGTGAGCAGTTCTTC. Translating it yields CASSPGLAGIREQFF.

This chain connects TRBV6-1 to TRBJ2-4; 10 nucleotides line up with TRBD2. This CDR3 has 15 amino acids. CDR1 is MNHNS and CDR2 is SASEGT in the germline V gene. V lost 6 bases and J lost 2; bases outside the gene matches: 4. The DNA of the CDR3 is TGTGCCAGCAGGGTTAGCGGGAGGTCCAAAAACATTCAGTACTTC. Protein: CASRVSGRSKNIQYF.

This clone was picked up one time. The rearrangement uses TRBV7-2 and TRBJ2-4, with a tentative D call TRBD2 (5 bases). The CDR3 runs to 14 residues. Trimming cost V 5 bases and J 1 base, with 9 bases left between them. Germline loops: CDR1 SGHTA, CDR2 FQGNSA. CDR3 protein: CASSAGWAKNIQYF. The CDR3 nucleotides are TGTGCCAGCAGCGCGGGTTGGGCCAAAAACATTCAGTACTTC.

CDR3 DNA: TGCGCCAGCAGTACTAGCTGGGAGACCCAGTACTTC. Translating gives CASSTSWETQYF. The chain combines TRBV10-2 with TRBJ2-5, with D possibly TRBD2 on 6 matching bases. The CDR3 consists of 12 residues. With 5 bases removed from V and 5 bases from J, the gap between germline ends came to 9 bases. CDR1 and CDR2 from the germline V gene are WSHSY and SAAADI.

This chain joins TRBV18 and TRBJ2-5; D call uncertain. V lost 3 bases and J lost 0, with 2 bases in between. This CDR3 has 12 amino acids. Germline-derived CDR1 and CDR2 are KGHSH and LQKENI. In nucleotides, the CDR3 is TGTGCCAGCTCACCGTACCAAGAGACCCAGTACTTC. It translates to CASSPYQETQYF.

The chain combines TRBV5-8 with TRBJ1-3, with D uncertain. The germline V gene has CDR1 SGHTS and CDR2 YDEGEE. The V end was cut by 2 bases, the J end by 0 bases, with 12 bases between. The CDR3 has 16 residues. The CDR3 DNA is TGTGCCAGCAGCTTTCGATACAGCCCCTCTGGAAACACCATATATTTT. Amino acid sequence: CASSFRYSPSGNTIYF. The full variable domain, its missing parts supplied by reference TRBV5-8 and TRBJ1-3, is EAGVTQSPTHLIKTRGQQATLRCSPISGHTSVYWYQQALGLGLQFLLWYDEGEERNRGNFPPRFSGRQFPNYSSELNVNALELEDSALYLCASSFRYSPSGNTIYFGEGSWLTVV.

This sequence joins TRBV30 and TRBJ2-2; D is perhaps TRBD1 (5 bases). Germline-derived CDR1 and CDR2 are GTSNPN and SVGIG (reference sequence). This CDR3 region has 11 residues. V was pared by 5 bases and J by 6 bases, with 7 bases between. This chain's CDR3 is CAWGASGELFF. Written as DNA, the CDR3 is TGTGCCTGGGGGGCGTCCGGGGAGCTGTTTTTT.